This is a list of T cell receptor beta chains from one sample in a study of T-cell reconstitution after alpha-beta-depleted transplantation in children. MiXCR was run by TCRdb on the PCR reads, yielding one entry per CDR3 protein. The sample records hundreds of thousands of distinct CDR3 sequences, roughly 8% being singletons. Sequenced here: PBMCs, mostly from graft donor cells, sampled 180 days after TCRalphabeta/CD19-depleted stem cell transplant. These receptors all stem from a male patient between 10 and 17 years old who had a stem cell transplant for acute lymphoblastic leukemia, so the T cells may come from the graft donor. Each CDR3 is given with its conserved first and last residue. D genes are given only for firm matches. Clone size is shown for a subset of rows, as once, few, many or a class of expanded clone.

D gene	J gene	V gene	clone size	CDR3 protein	CDR3 DNA
TRBD2	TRBJ2-6	TRBV5-7	many	CASSWTSGGLSSGANVLTF	TGTGCCAGCAGCTGGACTAGCGGGGGCCTTTCCTCTGGGGCCAACGTCCTGACTTTC
NA	TRBJ2-3	TRBV7-6	many	CASSSPSTDTQYF	TGTGCCAGCAGCTCCCCTAGCACAGATACGCAGTATTTT
NA	TRBJ2-3	TRBV4-3	many	CASSQGMGLTYTQYF	TGCGCCAGCAGCCAGGGCATGGGGCTGACATATACGCAGTATTTT
NA	TRBJ2-2	TRBV7-2	many	CASSLKGPGNTGELFF	TGTGCCAGCAGCTTAAAGGGTCCCGGGAACACCGGGGAGCTGTTTTTT
TRBD1	TRBJ1-1	TRBV29-1	many	CSVCLQGANTEAFF	TGCAGCGTGTGTTTACAGGGGGCGAATACTGAAGCTTTCTTT
NA	TRBJ2-2	TRBV5-6	many	CASSLYYTGELFF	TGTGCCAGCAGCTTGTACTACACCGGGGAGCTGTTTTTT
TRBD1	TRBJ1-5	TRBV7-9	many	CASSYTGDNQPQHF	TGTGCCAGCAGCTACACAGGGGATAATCAGCCCCAGCATTTT
NA	TRBJ2-6	TRBV20-1	many	CSAREGSLSGANVLTF	TGCAGTGCTAGAGAAGGTAGCCTCTCTGGGGCCAACGTCCTGACTTTC
TRBD2	TRBJ2-5	TRBV20-1	NA	CSARSGGETQYF	TGCAGTGCTAGATCCGGGGGGGAGACCCAGTACTTC
NA	TRBJ1-2	TRBV12-3/TRBV12-4	many	CASSSRLGRNRNYGYTF	TGTGCCAGCAGTTCTCGACTGGGAAGGAATAGGAACTATGGCTACACCTTC
TRBD2	TRBJ2-5	TRBV20-1	many	CSARVVAGGRQETQYF	TGCAGTGCTAGAGTAGTAGCGGGGGGGAGACAAGAGACCCAGTACTTC
TRBD1	TRBJ1-6	TRBV20-1	many	CSARDLRGLAAPLHF	TGCAGTGCTAGAGATCTCAGGGGGCTCGCGGCACCCCTCCACTTT
NA	TRBJ2-3	TRBV6-5	few	CASSYSTGRAQADTQYF	TGTGCCAGCAGTTACTCGACAGGACGGGCACAAGCAGATACGCAGTATTTT
TRBD1	TRBJ1-1	TRBV18	many	CASSPPGQAEAFF	TGTGCCAGCTCACCACCCGGACAGGCTGAAGCTTTCTTT
NA	TRBJ1-1	TRBV28	many	CASRILTPRGGEAFF	TGTGCCAGCAGAATATTAACTCCCAGGGGCGGGGAAGCTTTCTTT
TRBD1	TRBJ2-7	TRBV5-1	many	CASSLPRTGPSIYEQYF	TGCGCCAGCAGCTTGCCCCGGACAGGGCCCTCTATCTACGAGCAGTACTTC
NA	TRBJ1-1	TRBV20-1	many	CSARERVNTEAFF	TGCAGTGCTAGAGAAAGGGTGAACACTGAAGCTTTCTTT
NA	TRBJ2-1	TRBV6-2/TRBV6-3	many	CASSLAVSYNEQFF	TGTGCCAGCAGTTTGGCGGTCTCCTACAATGAGCAGTTCTTC
NA	TRBJ2-6	TRBV5-1	many	CASSLTVLLGIPGANVLTF	TGCGCCAGCAGCTTGACAGTCTTATTGGGTATTCCTGGGGCCAACGTCCTGACTTTC
TRBD1	TRBJ1-5	TRBV10-1	NA	CASSEFHRGRLAEQPQHF	TGCGCCAGCAGTGAGTTCCACAGGGGGCGCCTTGCAGAACAGCCCCAGCATTTT
TRBD1	TRBJ1-2	TRBV6-2/TRBV6-3	many	CASSQGQENGYTF	TGTGCCAGCAGCCAGGGACAGGAGAATGGCTACACCTTC
NA	TRBJ1-6	TRBV6-1	many	CASGRGGSHSPLHF	TGTGCCAGCGGGCGGGGGGGATCCCATTCACCCCTCCACTTT
NA	TRBJ1-5	TRBV21-1	many	CASSKVWGESGQPQHF	TGTGCCAGCAGCAAAGTATGGGGGGAGTCGGGCCAGCCCCAGCATTTT
TRBD1	TRBJ2-1	TRBV12-3/TRBV12-4	many	CASSLTGTVYNEQFF	TGTGCCAGCAGTCTCACCGGGACAGTCTACAATGAGCAGTTCTTC
NA	TRBJ1-5	TRBV12-3/TRBV12-4	many	CASSFRRNQPQHF	TGTGCCAGCAGTTTTCGGCGAAATCAGCCCCAGCATTTT
TRBD1	TRBJ2-7	TRBV2	many	CATKGQVYEQYF	TGTGCCACCAAGGGACAGGTCTACGAGCAGTACTTC
NA	TRBJ2-1	TRBV27	many	CASAEGGNEQFF	TGTGCCAGCGCTGAGGGGGGAAATGAGCAGTTCTTC
NA	TRBJ1-2	TRBV9	many	CASSVDQGRGYTF	TGTGCCAGCAGCGTAGATCAGGGTAGGGGCTACACCTTC
NA	TRBJ1-6	TRBV12-3/TRBV12-4	many	CASSLSGPSHGSPLHF	TGTGCCAGCAGTCTCTCCGGGCCCTCCCACGGCTCACCCCTCCACTTT
NA	TRBJ2-1	TRBV28	many	CASSLSRPFPNEQFF	TGTGCCAGCAGTTTATCCCGACCTTTTCCCAATGAGCAGTTCTTC
NA	TRBJ2-7	TRBV27	many	CASKPPGHTYEQYF	TGTGCCAGCAAACCCCCGGGACACACCTACGAGCAGTACTTC
TRBD2	TRBJ2-7	TRBV20-1	NA	CSASRGGGYEQCF	TGCAGTGCCTCCCGGGGGGGGGGCTACGAGCAGTGCTTC
TRBD2	TRBJ2-5	TRBV7-2	many	CASSLGRGGFETQYF	TGTGCCAGCAGCTTAGGGCGGGGGGGCTTCGAGACCCAGTACTTC
NA	TRBJ2-7	TRBV5-1	many	CASGVGSYEQYF	TGCGCCAGCGGGGTTGGGTCCTACGAGCAGTACTTC
NA	TRBJ2-5	TRBV11-2	NA	CASSFTGPFRQETQYF	TGTGCCAGCAGCTTTACCGGACCCTTTCGGCAAGAGACCCAGTACTTC
NA	TRBJ2-1	TRBV29-1	many	CSVSLKEQFF	TGCAGCGTTAGCCTGAAAGAGCAGTTCTTC
TRBD1	TRBJ2-1	TRBV28	few	CASSLGSTGSLINEQFF	TGTGCCAGCAGTTTGGGTTCGACAGGGTCCCTTATCAATGAGCAGTTCTTC
TRBD1	TRBJ1-4	TRBV7-6	many	CASSQTGTENEKLFF	TGTGCCAGCAGCCAGACCGGGACAGAGAATGAAAAACTGTTTTTT
NA	TRBJ2-4	TRBV5-1	many	CASSLVHDNIQYF	TGCGCCAGCAGCTTGGTTCATGATAACATTCAGTACTTC
TRBD2	TRBJ2-6	TRBV4-2	NA	CASSQVGTSGLPGANVLTF	TGTGCCAGCAGCCAAGTTGGGACTAGCGGGCTCCCTGGGGCCAACGTCCTGACTTTC
NA	TRBJ2-7	TRBV11-2	NA	CASSSGVPYEQYF	TGTGCCAGCAGCTCAGGGGTACCCTACGAGCAGTACTTC
TRBD1	TRBJ2-3	TRBV11-1	many	CASSLRRGPVTQYF	TGTGCCAGCAGCTTACGCAGGGGGCCAGTTACGCAGTATTTT
TRBD2	TRBJ2-7	TRBV28	many	CASSGGSRDDEQYF	TGTGCCAGCTCCGGGGGGAGCAGGGACGACGAGCAGTACTTC
NA	TRBJ2-7	TRBV7-8	NA	CASSLVFLPLSYEQYF	TGTGCCAGCAGCTTAGTCTTTCTACCCCTCTCCTACGAGCAGTACTTC
NA	TRBJ2-5	TRBV2	many	CASQSGPGAQYF	TGTGCCTCCCAGAGTGGTCCAGGGGCCCAGTACTTC
TRBD1	TRBJ2-2	TRBV3-1	few	CASSQDGGQGARFTGELFF	TGTGCCAGCAGCCAAGATGGTGGGCAGGGGGCGCGTTTCACCGGGGAGCTGTTTTTT
TRBD1	TRBJ1-1	TRBV28	many	CASRFIVQGPPLTEAFF	TGTGCCAGCAGGTTTATAGTACAGGGGCCTCCGCTGACTGAAGCTTTCTTT
NA	TRBJ1-2	TRBV5-1	many	CASRSEQGNIEHGYTF	TGCGCCAGCCGCTCTGAACAGGGAAATATAGAGCATGGCTACACCTTC
TRBD2	TRBJ2-5	TRBV20-1	many	CSAPAGVETQYF	TGCAGTGCGCCAGCGGGAGTTGAGACCCAGTACTTC
NA	TRBJ1-2	TRBV19	NA	CASSPWTAANYGYTF	TGTGCCAGTAGTCCGTGGACGGCAGCTAACTATGGCTACACCTTC
TRBD1	TRBJ1-2	TRBV9	many	CASSLGTGHGYTF	TGTGCCAGCAGCCTAGGGACAGGACATGGCTACACCTTC
NA	TRBJ1-6	TRBV4-3	many	CASSQDPQGNSPLHF	TGCGCCAGCAGCCAAGATCCCCAGGGTAACTCACCCCTCCACTTT
NA	TRBJ1-2	TRBV20-1	many	CSAKGDGYTF	TGCAGTGCTAAGGGAGATGGCTACACCTTC
NA	TRBJ1-1	TRBV3-1	many	CASSRNRLQGENTEAFF	TGTGCCAGCAGCCGCAATCGTCTACAGGGCGAGAACACTGAAGCTTTCTTT
TRBD2	TRBJ2-1	TRBV4-1	NA	CASSQELAGGPSSYNEQFF	TGCGCCAGCAGCCAAGAGCTAGCGGGGGGCCCCAGCTCCTACAATGAGCAGTTCTTC
TRBD2	TRBJ2-1	TRBV10-3	many	CAISESFLWTLRLAGGFIYNEQFF	TGTGCCATCAGTGAGTCGTTTTTATGGACACTCCGACTAGCGGGGGGGTTCATCTACAATGAGCAGTTCTTC
NA	TRBJ2-6	TRBV12-3/TRBV12-4	many	CASSLDLSGANVLTF	TGTGCCAGCAGTTTGGATCTCTCTGGGGCCAACGTCCTGACTTTC
TRBD1	TRBJ2-3	TRBV18	many	CASSPPDRVADTQYF	TGTGCCAGCTCACCTCCGGACAGGGTCGCAGATACGCAGTATTTT